The 16 T cell receptor beta chains listed next were all sequenced from one sample in a study of beta chain features in type 1 diabetes. No antigen is known for these receptors. Expressed TCRB transcripts got sequenced, as all isolated RNA was reverse transcribed. Only in-frame clones appear in the TCRdb table, and some are missing; sequencing was by immunoSEQ multiplex PCR. Of 600,000 to 750,000 clones in the sample, around 11% were seen once. Study-wide points: For Type 1 diabetes patients, all four CD4+ subsets carried TCRB CDR3s that were moderately but significantly shorter.

The sample comprised naive CD4+ T cells from blood. These receptor sequences come from a young man with type 1 diabetes.

This chain links TRBV9 with TRBJ2-3; D might be TRBD1 or TRBD2, each matching 5 bases. With 4 bases removed from V and 2 bases from J, the gap between germline ends came to 11 bases. This CDR3 has 14 residues. Per the germline V gene, CDR1 is SGDLS and CDR2 is YYNGEE. The CDR3 coding sequence is TGTGCCAGCAGCCCAGGGAGTTTCACAGATACGCAGTATTTT. It translates to CASSPGSFTDTQYF. Filled out from reference TRBV9 and TRBJ2-3, the complete variable domain reads DSGVTQTPKHLITATGQRVTLRCSPRSGDLSVYWYQQSLDQGLQFLIQYYNGEERAKGNILERFSAQQFPDLHSELNLSSLELGDSALYFCASSPGSFTDTQYFGPGTRLTVL.

In this sample, this clone turned up a few times. The V call is TRBV5-1, the J call TRBJ2-5; the D is unclear. The CDR3 spans 13 residues. Germline CDR1 and CDR2: SGHRS and YFSETQ. V was cut by 7 bases and J by 7 bases, with 17 bases left in between. CDR3 bases: TGCGCCAGCCGAATAGATACGGTTGGGACCCAGTACTTC. It yields the protein CASRIDTVGTQYF. The entire variable domain, with the rest obtained from reference TRBV5-1 and TRBJ2-5, is as follows: KAGVTQTPRYLIKTRGQQVTLSCSPISGHRSVSWYQQTPGQGLQFLFEYFSETQRNKGNFPGRFSGRQFSNSRSEMNVSTLELGDSALYLCASRIDTVGTQYFGPGTRLLVL.

The gene calls are TRBV5-4 and TRBJ2-1; perhaps D is TRBD1 or TRBD2 (5 bases each). The CDR3 length is 15 residues. Germline lookup yields CDR1 SGHNT and CDR2 YYREEE (reference sequence). V shed 6 bases and J shed 6 bases, with 19 bases lying between them. As DNA, the CDR3 is TGTGCCAGCACCTTACGGGACCTTGGGAGCAATGAGCAGTTCTTC. The encoded protein is CASTLRDLGSNEQFF.

CDR3 coding DNA: TGTGCCAGCAGCATCAAGTCCCCCCCGGTGGAGCTGTTTTTT. Its translation: CASSIKSPPVELFF. This sequence joins TRBV11-2 and TRBJ2-2; the D is unclear. The germline V gene encodes CDR1 SGHAT and CDR2 FQNNGV. The CDR3 loop spans 14 amino acids. Trimming took 5 bases from V and 10 from J, leaving 17 bases between them.

The V and J genes are TRBV30 and TRBJ1-5; unclear D gene. The V and J ends lost 2 bases and 5 bases respectively, with 16 bases between them. This CDR3 is built from 15 residues. Germline V gene sequence: CDR1 GTSNPN, CDR2 SVGIG (reference sequence). CDR3 DNA sequence: TGTGCCTGGAGTCGCGGACCCAGTTCCGATCAGCCCCAGCATTTT. This gives the protein CAWSRGPSSDQPQHF.

The chain couples TRBV9 to TRBJ2-6; the D is unclear. Trimming cost V 0 bases and J 2 bases, with 6 bases left between them. The CDR3 sequence is 15 residues long. Germline V gene lookup returns CDR1 SGDLS and CDR2 YYNGEE. CDR3 sequence reads: CASSVGWAGANVLTF. Written as DNA, the CDR3 is TGTGCCAGCAGCGTAGGGTGGGCTGGGGCCAACGTCCTGACTTTC.

The rearrangement uses TRBV2 and TRBJ1-6, with 7 bases lining up with TRBD1. CDR3 length: 12 residues. Germline V gives CDR1 SNHLY, CDR2 FYNNEI. The trim removed 9 bases at V and 7 bases at J, leaving 3 bases unmatched. The CDR3 DNA follows: TGTGCCAGTACAGGGGCGAATTCACCCCTCCACTTT. This gives the protein CASTGANSPLHF.

This clone was picked up a small number of times. A single base separates this from a much larger clone, so it may be a read error. Other nucleotide sequences from this sample produce the same CDR3. The J gene is TRBJ1-2, the V gene TRBV9; D call uncertain. CDR3 length: 12 residues. Germline V gene data show CDR1 as SGDLS and CDR2 as YYNGEE. Between the trimmed V and J ends, which lost 0 bases and 4 bases, there was a span of 4 bases. The CDR3: CASSVGGYGYTF. The CDR3 bases are TGTGCCAGCAGCGTAGGAGGCTATGGCTACACCTTC.

The chain has TRBV27 and TRBJ1-1; the D gene is possibly TRBD1 (5 bases). This CDR3 is built from 17 residues. The V end was cut by 7 bases, the J end by 1 base, with 22 bases between. Germline values: CDR1 MNHEY, CDR2 SMNVEV (reference sequence). This CDR3 is CASTGDARNRRNTEAFF. The CDR3 DNA sequence: TGTGCCAGCACTGGGGACGCAAGGAATCGGAGGAACACTGAAGCTTTCTTT.

This clone was seen more than once but under ten times. The rearrangement links TRBV12-5 to TRBJ1-5; the match to TRBD1 covers 8 bases. V dropped 6 bases and J dropped 2; count of bases not matched to a gene: 6. There are 15 residues in the CDR3. Germline V gene sequence: CDR1 LGHNT, CDR2 FRNRAP. The CDR3 sequence: CASGPGTGGNQPQHF. Here the CDR3 DNA reads TGTGCTAGTGGCCCGGGGACAGGTGGCAATCAGCCCCAGCATTTT.

The genes are TRBV11-2 and TRBJ2-2, with 7 positions matching TRBD1. The CDR3 covers 16 residues. The J segment lost 3 bases and the V segment lost 1 base, leaving 5 bases of the junction unmatched. Germline assignment: CDR1 SGHAT and CDR2 FQNNGV. CDR3 region: CASSLVRGQYTGELFF. CDR3 DNA: TGTGCCAGCAGCTTAGTAAGGGGACAGTACACCGGGGAGCTGTTTTTT.

J is TRBJ2-6 and V is TRBV27, with TRBD1 as a possible D gene (5 bases). Germline assignment: CDR1 MNHEY and CDR2 SMNVEV (reference sequence). The length of the CDR3 is 18 residues. Trimming pared 2 bases from V and 0 bases from J, leaving 14 bases between. CDR3 region: CASSLRGGGFSGANVLTF. The CDR3 coding sequence is TGTGCCAGCAGTTTAAGGGGCGGCGGATTCTCTGGGGCCAACGTCCTGACTTTC.

This clone has only a few counts. This same CDR3 is encoded by further DNA sequences in the sample. The V call is TRBV6-5, the J call TRBJ2-5, with TRBD1 as a possible D gene (6 bases). V lost 0 bases and J lost 4, with 12 bases in between. Germline CDR1 reads MNHEY; CDR2 reads SVGAGI. The CDR3 length is 15 residues. The DNA of the CDR3 is TGTGCCAGCAGTTACTCCGGGGACAAGGGAGAGACCCAGTACTTC. The encoded protein is CASSYSGDKGETQYF.

This clone was seen only a few times. The CDR3 region has the DNA TGCGCCAGCAGCCAGGGTCCGGACAGGAGAGGCTCCTACAATGAGCAGTTCTTC. Protein: CASSQGPDRRGSYNEQFF. V usage is TRBV4-3 and J usage is TRBJ2-1, with 7 bases aligning to TRBD1. CDR3 length: 18 residues. Germline V gene data show CDR1 as LGHNA and CDR2 as YSLEER. J lost 0 bases, V lost 3 bases, and 11 bases had no gene match.

The rearrangement joins TRBV7-2 to TRBJ2-2; D is undetermined. The CDR3 loop spans 15 amino acids. V lost 4 bases and J lost 1, with 10 bases in between. Germline-derived CDR1 and CDR2 are SGHTA and FQGNSA. As DNA, the CDR3 is TGTGCCAGCAGCTCCAACCCCGGGAACACCGGGGAGCTGTTTTTT. As protein: CASSSNPGNTGELFF.

This clone was seen more than once but under ten times. The chain carries TRBV7-6 and TRBJ2-3, with 9 bases that match TRBD1. The CDR3 runs 16 residues. Trimming took 5 bases from V and 2 from J; bases not matched to a gene: 8. Germline-derived CDR1 and CDR2 are SGHVS and FNYEAQ. CDR3 sequence reads: CASSLQGTGNTDTQYF. Written as DNA, the CDR3 is TGTGCCAGCAGCCTCCAAGGGACAGGGAACACAGATACGCAGTATTTT.